The 18 T cell receptor beta chains below come from one sample, sequenced in a study of blood T cell repertoires in COVID-19. Data came from immunoSEQ multiplex PCR; TCRdb stores just in-frame clones and leaves some out. The repertoire consists of tens of thousands of clones, with around 91% occurring once and the leading ten covering 1.9%. The source material was peripheral blood. These receptors originate from a woman aged 45-59 years in a cohort sampled during active COVID-19.

This rearrangement joins TRBV28 to TRBJ1-4, with D perhaps TRBD1 (6 bases). The germline V gene has CDR1 MDHEN and CDR2 SYDVKM. Trimming took off 4 bases at V and 15 bases at J, with 24 bases between the two ends. This CDR3 region has 15 residues. CDR3 sequence (DNA): TGTGCCAGCAGTTGGGGGCAGGGAGTACCGTTCAAGGTGTTTTTT. Its protein product is CASSWGQGVPFKVFF. The full variable domain, in which reference TRBV28 and TRBJ1-4 provide the parts outside the CDR3, is DVKVTQSSRYLVKRTGEKVFLECVQDMDHENMFWYRQDPGLGLRLIYFSYDVKMKEKGDIPEGYSVSREKKERFSLILESASTNQTSMYLCASSWGQGVPFKVFFGSGTQLSVL.

The gene calls are TRBV11-3 and TRBJ2-7, with a tentative D call TRBD2 (5 bases). The CDR3 contains 15 residues. Deletions cut 1 base from V and 3 bases from J, with 13 bases between. CDR1 is SGHNT and CDR2 is YENEEA in the germline V gene. CDR3 sequence: CASSLGTGLGYEQYF. Here the CDR3 DNA reads TGTGCCAGCAGCTTAGGTACGGGGTTGGGCTACGAGCAGTACTTC.

The chain is built from TRBV5-1 and TRBJ2-1; TRBD2 agrees at 12 bases. Germline V lookup: CDR1 SGHRS, CDR2 YFSETQ. The CDR3 loop spans 16 amino acids. V dropped 9 bases and J dropped 8; count of bases not matched to a gene: 15. The CDR3 here is CATKLYLAGGPDEQFF. As DNA, the CDR3 is TGCGCCACCAAACTATATCTAGCGGGGGGGCCAGATGAGCAGTTCTTC.

The V call is TRBV5-1, the J call TRBJ1-1; the D is unclear. V was clipped by 3 bases and J by 3 bases, with 12 bases between them. CDR1 is SGHRS, CDR2 YFSETQ, per germline. The CDR3 length is 14 residues. The CDR3 region has the DNA TGCGCCAGCAGCTCCGGGAGGGCTTACACTGAAGCTTTCTTT. This sequence encodes CASSSGRAYTEAFF.

The V call is TRBV7-9, the J call TRBJ2-7; 8 bases match TRBD2. Germline loops: CDR1 SEHNR, CDR2 FQNEAQ (reference sequence). V was clipped by 3 bases and J by 1 base; unmatched bases: 2. The CDR3 covers 14 residues. This CDR3 reads CASSFGGGSYEQYF. The CDR3 DNA follows: TGTGCCAGCAGCTTCGGGGGGGGATCCTACGAGCAGTACTTC.

V is TRBV4-1 and J is TRBJ2-7; 8 nucleotides match TRBD2. This CDR3 region has 15 residues. The V and J ends lost 0 bases and 1 base, in that order; junction bases with no gene match: 2. The germline V gene encodes CDR1 MGHRA and CDR2 YSYEKL. The CDR3 coding sequence is TGCGCCAGCAGCCAAGAACTAGCGGCATCCTACGAGCAGTACTTC. This translates into CASSQELAASYEQYF.

The chain combines TRBV10-3 with TRBJ1-5, with D possibly matching TRBD1 (6 bases). The CDR3 is 14 amino acids. Germline-derived CDR1 and CDR2 are ENHRY and SYGVKD. Trimming shortened V by 6 bases and J by 5 bases, and 14 bases separated the two germline ends. The CDR3 DNA reads TGTGCCATCAGCTCGGAAGGGGGTGATCAGCCCCAGCATTTT. This translates into CAISSEGGDQPQHF.

The chain recombines TRBV7-8 with TRBJ1-2; a possible D gene is TRBD1 (6 bases). V shed 5 bases and J shed 2 bases, with 12 bases lying between them. This CDR3 is built from 14 residues. Germline V CDR1 and CDR2: SGHVS, FQNEAQ. For the CDR3, the DNA is TGTGCCAGCAGCCCAAATCAGGGGAACTATGGCTACACCTTC. Its translation is CASSPNQGNYGYTF.

This chain connects TRBV5-1 to TRBJ1-1; possibly TRBD1 for D (5 bases). V lost 4 bases, J lost 6 bases, and 19 bases lay in between. Germline assignment: CDR1 SGHRS and CDR2 YFSETQ. The CDR3 runs to 15 residues. The CDR3 reads CASSPQDSGVSEAFF. The CDR3 DNA is TGCGCCAGCAGCCCACAGGACTCGGGGGTCTCTGAAGCTTTCTTT.

The chain carries TRBV6-4 and TRBJ2-2; possibly TRBD2 for D (5 bases). Per the germline V gene, CDR1 is MRHNA and CDR2 is SNTAGT. The CDR3 consists of 13 residues. The V and J ends lost 5 bases and 7 bases respectively, with 11 bases between them. CDR3 sequence reads: CASSSTAVGELFF. The CDR3 nucleotides read TGTGCCAGCAGTTCTACAGCGGTCGGGGAGCTGTTTTTT.

The chain employs TRBV18 and TRBJ1-4, with no clear D. The germline CDR1 and CDR2 sequences are KGHSH and LQKENI. The CDR3 loop spans 15 amino acids. V shed 2 bases and J shed 0 bases, with 7 bases lying between them. The CDR3, as DNA: TGTGCCAGCTCACCAGCGAGCGCAACTAATGAAAAACTGTTTTTT. This translates into CASSPASATNEKLFF.

The chain has TRBV11-2 and TRBJ2-7; 15 nucleotides match TRBD2. Germline CDR1 and CDR2: SGHAT and FQNNGV. V lost 5 bases and J lost 0; bases outside the gene matches: 11. This CDR3 is 19 amino acids long. The CDR3 DNA reads as TGTGCCAGCAGCACCATGTTGGGACTAGCGGGAGGAAACTCCTACGAGCAGTACTTC. This translates into CASSTMLGLAGGNSYEQYF. Drawing the rest from reference TRBV11-2 and TRBJ2-7, the complete variable domain is EAGVAQSPRYKIIEKRQSVAFWCNPISGHATLYWYQQILGQGPKLLIQFQNNGVVDDSQLPKDRFSAERLKGVDSTLKIQPAKLEDSAVYLCASSTMLGLAGGNSYEQYFGPGTRLTVT.

This clone was seen only once. The chain links TRBV5-6 to TRBJ1-2, with TRBD1 matching 12 bases. Germline V gene data show CDR1 as SGHDT and CDR2 as YYEEEE. Losses at the gene ends were 1 base for V and 6 bases for J; bases not matched to a gene: 10. The CDR3 is 17 residues long. The CDR3 region has the DNA TGTGCCAGCAGCTTGCCGGGACAGGGGGCGCGAACGGATGGCTACACCTTC. It specifies CASSLPGQGARTDGYTF.

This rearrangement joins TRBV7-2 to TRBJ1-2, with D unclear. The V and J ends lost 2 bases and 6 bases respectively, with 13 bases between them. In germline, CDR1 is SGHTA, CDR2 FQGNSA. The CDR3 loop spans 14 amino acids. CDR3 nucleotide sequence: TGTGCCAGCAGCTTATCGGGAACGGTCGATGGCTACACCTTC. It specifies CASSLSGTVDGYTF.

The chain carries TRBV5-1 and TRBJ1-1; perhaps TRBD1 as D (5 bases). Looked up from germline, CDR1 is SGHRS and CDR2 is YFSETQ. The V gene lost 2 bases and the J gene lost 0 bases, with 8 bases spanning the gap. CDR3 length equals 14 residues. CDR3 residues: CASSFAGMNTEAFF. The CDR3 DNA sequence: TGCGCCAGCAGCTTTGCAGGGATGAACACTGAAGCTTTCTTT.

The genes are TRBV18 and TRBJ2-1, with 7 bases that match TRBD2. Looked up from germline, CDR1 is KGHSH and CDR2 is LQKENI. V shed 5 bases, J shed 8 bases, and the junction held 3 bases outside the gene matches. The length of the CDR3 is 12 residues. CDR3 sequence reads: CASSSGTHEQFF. The CDR3 region has the DNA TGTGCCAGCTCAAGCGGGACTCATGAGCAGTTCTTC.

This clone was found once. This sequence joins TRBV9 and TRBJ2-1, with 8 nucleotides matching TRBD2. The junction had 8 bases not matched to a gene; V was cut back by 5 bases and J by 7 bases. The CDR3 totals 14 residues. CDR1 and CDR2 (germline): SGDLS, YYNGEE. The CDR3 coding sequence is TGTGCCAGCAGTCCCGGGACTAGTCGGAATGAGCAGTTCTTC. It codes for CASSPGTSRNEQFF. Filled out from reference TRBV9 and TRBJ2-1, the complete variable domain reads DSGVTQTPKHLITATGQRVTLRCSPRSGDLSVYWYQQSLDQGLQFLIQYYNGEERAKGNILERFSAQQFPDLHSELNLSSLELGDSALYFCASSPGTSRNEQFFGPGTRLTVL.

V usage is TRBV3-1 (or the pseudogene TRBV3-2) and J usage is TRBJ1-6; D gene uncertain. The V gene's germline CDR1 is LGHDT and CDR2 YNNKEL (reference sequence). V dropped 2 bases and J dropped 9 bases, with 14 bases sitting between them. The CDR3 has 15 residues. This CDR3 reads CASSQTLEGFSPLHF. Here the CDR3 DNA reads TGTGCCAGCAGCCAAACCTTGGAGGGATTTTCACCCCTCCACTTT.